This is a list of T cell receptor beta chains from one sample in a study of T cells after yellow fever vaccination. Each CDR3 protein is one row after TCRdb ran MiXCR on the 5' RACE reads. The sample includes roughly 120,000 distinct CDR3 sequences, 7.4% of them seen just once. The sequencing here drew on CD4+ T cells sorted from PBMCs, taken more than 8 days after the first yellow fever vaccination. Receptors were obtained from a man between 18 and 35 years old who received the YFV17D yellow fever vaccine. CDR3s include the opening cysteine and the closing phenylalanine or tryptophan. The order of the fields is CDR3 length, J gene, D gene, V gene, clone size, CDR3 DNA, CDR3 protein. D genes are given only for firm matches. Clone sizes are given selectively: once, few, many, or a class where the clone is expanded.

>13|TRBJ2-7|-|TRBV5-1|many
TGCGCCAGCAGCTTGGAAGGCACCTACGAGCAGTACTTC
CASSLEGTYEQYF
>15|TRBJ1-2|TRBD1|TRBV6-5|many
TGTGCCAGCAGTCCCGGGACAGGGGGCTACTATGGCTACACCTTC
CASSPGTGGYYGYTF
>18|TRBJ2-5|TRBD2|TRBV18|-
TGTGCCAGCTCACCAACTTCCCTAGCGGGGGTCCCGACGGAGACCCAGTACTTC
CASSPTSLAGVPTETQYF
>14|TRBJ1-5|-|TRBV19|many
TGTGCCAGTAGTTTGGTGGGATTCAATCAGCCCCAGCATTTT
CASSLVGFNQPQHF
>16|TRBJ1-5|TRBD1|TRBV7-2|many
TGTGCCAGCAGCCTCGCAGGGGGGGGAAACAATCAGCCCCAGCATTTT
CASSLAGGGNNQPQHF
>14|TRBJ2-1|-|TRBV20-1|many
TGCAGTGCTAGCGCTGCGGGGTCCTACAATGAGCAGTTCTTC
CSASAAGSYNEQFF
>14|TRBJ2-3|TRBD1|TRBV7-8|many
TGTGCCAGCAGCTTACAGGGGGTTGGAGATACGCAGTATTTT
CASSLQGVGDTQYF
>16|TRBJ2-2|TRBD2|TRBV5-1|many
TGCGCCAGCAGCTTCGGGACTAGCGGCTACACCGGGGAGCTGTTTTTT
CASSFGTSGYTGELFF
>14|TRBJ2-3|-|TRBV5-1|many
TGCGCCAGCAGCTTTCGAGGGGTAACAGATACGCAGTATTTT
CASSFRGVTDTQYF
>13|TRBJ1-5|TRBD1|TRBV20-1|many
TGCAGTGCTGGGACAGGGGGCCATCAGCCCCAGCATTTT
CSAGTGGHQPQHF
>16|TRBJ1-6|-|TRBV6-5|many
TGTGCCAGCAGTTACTCGAGGGCCGAGGGGAATTCACCCCTCCACTTT
CASSYSRAEGNSPLHF
>16|TRBJ2-1|TRBD2|TRBV7-2|many
TGTGCCAGCAGCGTACCTCGGGGGACTAGCTTCCATGAGCAGTTCTTC
CASSVPRGTSFHEQFF
>12|TRBJ2-5|-|TRBV6-2/TRBV6-3|many
TGTGCCAGCAGTCCAACGGAAGAGACCCAGTACTTC
CASSPTEETQYF
>15|TRBJ1-1|-|TRBV19|many
TGTGCCAGTAGTGATCTTGGACACAAGAACACTGAAGCTTTCTTT
CASSDLGHKNTEAFF
>15|TRBJ1-5|-|TRBV5-6|many
TGTGCCAGCAGTAAGGAGGGGGGGTACAATCAGCCCCAGCATTTT
CASSKEGGYNQPQHF
>15|TRBJ2-5|-|TRBV10-2|many
TGCGCCAGCAGTGAGTGGAGGGGGGCAGCTGAGACCCAGTACTTC
CASSEWRGAAETQYF
>15|TRBJ2-3|TRBD1|TRBV5-1|many
TGCGCCAGCACCCCTCGACAGGGCGATGGAGATACGCAGTATTTT
CASTPRQGDGDTQYF
>14|TRBJ1-1|TRBD1|TRBV20-1|many
TGCAGTGCTAGTCGGGGACAGGGGTACACTGAAGCTTTCTTT
CSASRGQGYTEAFF
>13|TRBJ1-2|-|TRBV4-3|many
TGCGCCAGCAGCCAGCGGAGGGACAATGGCTACACCTTC
CASSQRRDNGYTF
>13|TRBJ1-5|-|TRBV30|many
TGTGCCTGGAGTCCCTCAAGGGATCAGCCCCAGCATTTT
CAWSPSRDQPQHF
>14|TRBJ1-1|-|TRBV27|many
TGTGCCAGCAGAACGGGACACCAGAACACTGAAGCTTTCTTT
CASRTGHQNTEAFF
>12|TRBJ2-3|-|TRBV5-1|many
TGCGCCAGCAGCTTGGTGGTCGATACGCAGTATTTT
CASSLVVDTQYF
>14|TRBJ1-1|-|TRBV12-3/TRBV12-4|many
TGTGCCAGCAGTTTCGATCTATCAGGCACTGAAGCTTTCTTT
CASSFDLSGTEAFF
>14|TRBJ2-1|-|TRBV5-1|many
TGCGCCAGCAGCTTGGGAGGACCCGTAAATGAGCAGTTCTTC
CASSLGGPVNEQFF